This T cell receptor beta chain was captured by sequencing in a study of T cell repertoires in cytomegalovirus infection. As for the study in general: A matching HLA type, together with CMV infection, was signaled by public TCR beta signatures. The study's findings and limits: Individuals carrying CMV plus the relevant HLA were identified by cumulative frequency of public TCR beta families.

The CDR3 has 15 amino acids. Germline V lookup: CDR1 SGHTA, CDR2 FQGNSA. The V gene lost 5 bases and the J gene lost 4 bases, with 15 bases spanning the gap. Each CDR3 protein is one row after TCRdb ran MiXCR on the reads. The repertoire holds approximately 700,000 distinct CDR3 sequences, 35% to 40% seen once, with 2.8% in the top ten. Regarding this clonotype: Antigen: not known.

The sequencing input was PBMCs. The chain carries TRBV7-2 and TRBJ1-3; D remains unclear. The receptor was derived from a human donor in good health (CMV status not recorded). Some clones in this sample may be carry-over from other donors' samples. The CDR3 reads CASSPRRSWGNTIYF. The CDR3 nucleotides read TGTGCCAGCAGCCCCCGACGAAGTTGGGGAAACACCATATATTTT.